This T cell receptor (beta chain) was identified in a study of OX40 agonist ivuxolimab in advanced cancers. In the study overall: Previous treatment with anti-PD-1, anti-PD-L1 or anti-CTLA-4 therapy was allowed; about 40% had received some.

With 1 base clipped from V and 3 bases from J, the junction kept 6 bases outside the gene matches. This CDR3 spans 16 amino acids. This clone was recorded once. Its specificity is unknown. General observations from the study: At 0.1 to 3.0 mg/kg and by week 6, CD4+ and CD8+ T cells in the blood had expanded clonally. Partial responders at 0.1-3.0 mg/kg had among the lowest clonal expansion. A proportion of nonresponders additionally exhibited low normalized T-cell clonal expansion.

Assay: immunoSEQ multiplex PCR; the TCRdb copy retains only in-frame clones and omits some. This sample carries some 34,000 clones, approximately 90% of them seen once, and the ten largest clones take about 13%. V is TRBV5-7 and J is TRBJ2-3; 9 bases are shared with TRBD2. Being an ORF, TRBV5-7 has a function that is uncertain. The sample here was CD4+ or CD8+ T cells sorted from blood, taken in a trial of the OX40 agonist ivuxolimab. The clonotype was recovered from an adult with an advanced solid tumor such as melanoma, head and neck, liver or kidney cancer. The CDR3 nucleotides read TGTGCCAGCAGCTTGTGGCGGGAGGGCCTAACAGATACGCAGTATTTT. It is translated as CASSLWREGLTDTQYF.